Listed here are 13 T cell receptor beta chains from one sample, sequenced in a study of T-cell memory formation after mild COVID-19. One entry per CDR3 protein, called by TCRdb with MiXCR from the 5' RACE reads. The sample carries 530,000 or so distinct CDR3 sequences, 17% recorded once. The sequenced sample consisted of PBMCs or a T cell subset sorted from them (not recorded which). The receptors here all came from an adult woman who had mild COVID-19 (a few samples of this study predate the infection). Cell type and time point are not known.

The rearrangement uses TRBV6-2 or TRBV6-3 and TRBJ2-7; 7 nucleotides align to TRBD1. There are 14 residues in the CDR3. The V segment lost 4 bases and the J segment 0 bases; nucleotides outside the gene matches: 3. Germline CDR1 reads MNHEY; CDR2 reads SVGEGT. The CDR3 coding sequence is TGTGCCAGCAGTTCTTGGGACAGCTCCTACGAGCAGTACTTC. This translates into CASSSWDSSYEQYF.

In its sample, this clonotype was seen a few times. This chain uses TRBV12-3 or TRBV12-4 with TRBJ2-5; D ambiguous. The V gene lost 0 bases and the J gene lost 1 base, with 15 bases spanning the gap. This CDR3 spans 17 amino acids. In nucleotides, the CDR3 is TGTGCCAGCAGTTTAGCGCCTAGTTGGCTCTCCCAAGAGACCCAGTACTTC. Translation: CASSLAPSWLSQETQYF.

This clonotype was detected ten times or more. The rearrangement links TRBV2 to TRBJ2-2; perhaps TRBD2 as D (6 bases). Germline V gene lookup returns CDR1 SNHLY and CDR2 FYNNEI. The CDR3 is 15 residues long. V lost 3 bases and J 3 bases, leaving 11 bases between the germline ends. Here the CDR3 reads CASSERGWDTGELFF. CDR3 in DNA: TGTGCCAGCAGTGAGCGGGGTTGGGACACCGGGGAGCTGTTTTTT.

The sample holds one count of this clonotype. The chain combines TRBV5-1 with TRBJ2-7, with 8 nucleotides matching TRBD1. The CDR3 totals 16 residues. V trimming: 1 base; J trimming: 7 bases; junction bases outside the gene matches: 13. Germline lookup yields CDR1 SGHRS and CDR2 YFSETQ. The chain's CDR3 is CASSLWQGATVGEQYF. The CDR3 DNA reads TGCGCCAGCAGCTTGTGGCAGGGGGCCACAGTGGGGGAGCAGTACTTC.

This chain uses TRBV30 with TRBJ1-2; D possibly corresponds to TRBD1 (5 bases). The CDR3 runs 14 residues. CDR1 is GTSNPN, CDR2 SVGIG, per germline (reference sequence). V gave up 1 base and J gave up 5 bases, with 14 bases separating them. The CDR3 here is CAWSEQALGYGYTF. The DNA for the CDR3 is TGTGCCTGGAGTGAACAGGCCCTCGGGTATGGCTACACCTTC.

CDR3 DNA sequence: TGTGCCACCAGTGATTTCGGGCCATCGAACACCGGGGAGCTGTTTTTT. Its translation: CATSDFGPSNTGELFF. This chain connects TRBV24-1 to TRBJ2-2; D is unresolved. Germline assignment: CDR1 KGHDR and CDR2 SFDVKD. This CDR3 has 16 amino acids. Trimming stripped 1 base from V and 0 bases from J, with 8 bases between.

This clonotype occurred a few times. A junction boundary mismatches the germline segment, possibly from a read error. The chain carries TRBV7-2 and TRBJ2-1, with 7 positions matching TRBD1. The CDR3 has 15 residues. CDR1 is SGHTA, CDR2 FQGNSA, per germline. The CDR3 DNA reads as TGTGCCAGCAGCCGAGACAGGGTCTCCTTCAATGAGCAGTTCTTC. Its protein product is CASSRDRVSFNEQFF.

This clonotype appeared many times. V and J are TRBV11-2 and TRBJ2-7, with D unresolved. Trimming pared 5 bases from V and 6 bases from J, leaving 11 bases between. The germline V gene encodes CDR1 SGHAT and CDR2 FQNNGV. CDR3 length: 12 residues. CDR3 DNA: TGTGCCAGCAGCCCCCCCTGGGGCGAGCAGTACTTC. Amino acid sequence: CASSPPWGEQYF.

This rearrangement joins TRBV4-3 to TRBJ1-6; no firm D call. The CDR3 length is 16 residues. Trimming removed 0 bases at V and 5 bases at J, with 11 bases between. Germline CDR1 and CDR2: LGHNA and YSLEER. CDR3: CASSQDTAENNSPLHF. The DNA for the CDR3 is TGCGCCAGCAGCCAAGATACGGCAGAAAATAATTCACCCCTCCACTTT.

Many counts were recorded for this clonotype. The chain combines TRBV7-3 with TRBJ1-3; D is uncertain. V lost 2 bases to trimming and J lost 0 bases, with 5 bases between them. The length of the CDR3 is 14 residues. From germline, CDR1 is SGHTA and CDR2 FQGTGA. The CDR3 is CASSLDHSGNTIYF. The CDR3 nucleotides read TGTGCCAGCAGCTTAGATCACTCTGGAAACACCATATATTTT.

The gene calls are TRBV4-2 and TRBJ2-7; 8 nucleotides agree with TRBD1. Germline-derived CDR1 and CDR2 are LGHNA and YNFKEQ. CDR3 length: 16 residues. V trimming: 0 bases; J trimming: 2 bases; junction bases outside the gene matches: 6. CDR3 DNA sequence: TGTGCCAGCAGCCAAGATAAAGGACAGGGCCCCTACGAGCAGTACTTC. As protein: CASSQDKGQGPYEQYF.

The chain combines TRBV9 with TRBJ2-3; a possible D gene is TRBD1 (5 bases). Germline values: CDR1 SGDLS, CDR2 YYNGEE. The CDR3 length is 15 residues. V lost 0 bases and J lost 3, with 11 bases in between. The CDR3 nucleotides are TGTGCCAGCAGCGTAGATCCAGGGTCGACAGATACGCAGTATTTT. Translation: CASSVDPGSTDTQYF.

The chain combines TRBV5-6 with TRBJ2-5, with 9 bases aligning to TRBD1. Germline CDR1 and CDR2: SGHDT and YYEEEE. Trimming at V came to 3 bases and at J to 7 bases, leaving 4 bases not matched to a gene. The CDR3 runs 13 residues. The chain's CDR3 is CASSSDRGGTQYF. DNA of the CDR3: TGTGCCAGCAGCTCGGACAGGGGTGGGACCCAGTACTTC.